These T cell receptor beta chains were read from a single sample in a study of T cells after yellow fever vaccination. TCRdb reprocessed the 5' RACE reads via MiXCR and lists one record per CDR3 protein. This sample has 70,000 or so distinct CDR3 sequences, with around 5% found just once. The sequencing here drew on CD4+ T cells sorted from PBMCs, taken approximately 15 days after the first yellow fever vaccination. The receptors were sampled from a man between 18 and 29 years old who received the YFV17D yellow fever vaccine. CDR3s include the opening cysteine and the closing phenylalanine or tryptophan. The D gene is left open where the match is weak.

j_gene | d_gene | v_gene | CDR3aa
TRBJ2-2 | TRBD2 | TRBV12-3/TRBV12-4 | CASSPGGGRGGELFF
TRBJ2-3 | . | TRBV10-1 | CASSDAAAGTDTQYF
TRBJ1-1 | . | TRBV29-1 | CMVTNTEAFF
TRBJ2-7 | . | TRBV5-4 | CASSLSTGFGEQYF
TRBJ2-3 | TRBD1 | TRBV11-2 | CASSHGTGLTDTQYF
TRBJ2-1 | . | TRBV14 | CASSATNLYNEQFF
TRBJ1-5 | TRBD1 | TRBV18 | CASSPDRGKNQPQHF
TRBJ1-1 | . | TRBV28 | CASRVGDTEAFF
TRBJ2-3 | . | TRBV4-2 | CASSQDGGRGFTDTQYF
TRBJ1-2 | . | TRBV4-3 | CASSQVTDGYGYTF
TRBJ1-1 | . | TRBV3-1 | CASSQGWVQNTEAFF
TRBJ2-6 | TRBD1 | TRBV25-1 | CASSFRTGSSGANVLTF
TRBJ1-5 | TRBD1 | TRBV20-1 | CSAINRQGYSNQPQHF
TRBJ2-3 | TRBD2 | TRBV3-1 | CASTGREGDTQYF
TRBJ2-1 | . | TRBV2 | CASSETGNEQFF
TRBJ2-5 | . | TRBV5-6 | CASSLFTGGRETQYF
TRBJ2-6 | TRBD2 | TRBV6-4 | CASSRRLAGGLAGANVLTF
TRBJ2-7 | . | TRBV6-2/TRBV6-3 | CASSYRGTAPSYEQYF
TRBJ1-6 | TRBD1 | TRBV6-5 | CASRRTGGSYNSPLHF
TRBJ2-4 | . | TRBV7-2 | CASSSDQGGIQYF
TRBJ2-7 | . | TRBV9 | CASSELESGYEQYF
TRBJ1-1 | . | TRBV12-3/TRBV12-4 | CASKTGMNTEAFF
TRBJ2-5 | TRBD2 | TRBV5-1 | CASSLEGLAEETQYF
TRBJ1-1 | . | TRBV5-1 | CASSYGRNLEAFF
TRBJ2-1 | . | TRBV10-1 | CASSESQRKAYNEQFF
TRBJ2-5 | TRBD2 | TRBV7-2 | CASSLLAGGFRETQYF
TRBJ2-4 | . | TRBV5-1 | CASSLGFQGKNIQYF
TRBJ2-3 | . | TRBV4-3 | CASSQDREATDTQYF
TRBJ2-5 | TRBD2 | TRBV29-1 | CSVVGTSGETQYF